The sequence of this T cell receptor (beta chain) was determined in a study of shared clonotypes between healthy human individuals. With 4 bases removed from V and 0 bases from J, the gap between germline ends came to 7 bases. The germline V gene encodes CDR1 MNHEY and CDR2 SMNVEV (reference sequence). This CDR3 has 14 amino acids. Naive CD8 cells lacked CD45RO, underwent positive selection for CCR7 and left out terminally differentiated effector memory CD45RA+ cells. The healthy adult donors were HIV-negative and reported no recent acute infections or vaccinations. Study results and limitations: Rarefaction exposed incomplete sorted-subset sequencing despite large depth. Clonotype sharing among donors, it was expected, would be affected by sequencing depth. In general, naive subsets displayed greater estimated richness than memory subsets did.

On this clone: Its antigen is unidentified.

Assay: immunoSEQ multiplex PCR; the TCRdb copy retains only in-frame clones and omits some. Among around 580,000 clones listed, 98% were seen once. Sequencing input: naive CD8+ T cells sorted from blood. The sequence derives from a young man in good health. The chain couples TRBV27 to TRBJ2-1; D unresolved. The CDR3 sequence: CASSYQDSYNEQFF. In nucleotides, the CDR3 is TGTGCCAGCAGTTACCAGGACTCCTACAATGAGCAGTTCTTC.